This TCR beta chain was recovered during a study of tumor-infiltrating lymphocytes in primary liver carcinoma. Both blood RNA, taken from unsorted whole blood, and germline DNA were extracted. The ends were cut back, 8 bases at V and 3 bases at J, with 17 bases in the middle. The CDR3 has 15 amino acids. This clonotype has ten or more counts. Constant-region priming of 500 ng total RNA yielded TCR beta cDNA. Three rounds of nested multiplex PCR with slightly modified ARM-PCR produced TCR beta libraries. A C-beta reverse primer and TRBV1-TRBV30 forward primers served in each of the first two PCR rounds, at ten to eleven cycles apiece. TCRdb reprocessed the multiplex PCR reads via MiXCR and lists one record per CDR3 protein. Among 330,000 or so distinct CDR3 sequences listed, roughly 61% were seen once.

The chain joins TRBV12-3 or TRBV12-4 to TRBJ2-1; a possible D gene is TRBD1 (6 bases). Sequenced sample: peripheral blood. The receptor was derived from a man between 35 and 55 years old with primary liver carcinoma and hepatitis B virus infection. The CDR3 protein is CASGIIRGYYNEQFF. In DNA form, the CDR3 reads TGTGCCAGCGGAATAATCAGGGGCTACTACAATGAGCAGTTCTTC.